This T cell receptor (beta chain) was identified in a study of blood T cells in healthy people across ages. With a J-beta primer mix and a sample-barcoded 5' primer, a second PCR ran about 7 to 11 cycles. Using its own MiXCR run on the 5' RACE reads, TCRdb lists one record per CDR3 protein. The data show some 1.4 million distinct CDR3 sequences, with 35% to 45% seen just once and 7.9% held by the top ten. Total RNA, at least 5.5 micrograms per sample, came from PBMCs. Trimming cost V 5 bases and J 6 bases, with 20 bases left between them. CDR3 length: 16 amino acids. Germline V gene sequence: CDR1 DFQATT, CDR2 SNEGSKA (reference sequence).

This rearrangement joins TRBV20-1 to TRBJ1-6; D is uncertain. The sample taken for sequencing was blood. The receptor comes from a woman aged 18 to 35 in good health. The CDR3 sequence is CSAYRSEVAGNSPLHF. In DNA form, the CDR3 reads TGCAGTGCTTACCGGAGCGAGGTCGCCGGTAATTCACCCCTCCACTTT.